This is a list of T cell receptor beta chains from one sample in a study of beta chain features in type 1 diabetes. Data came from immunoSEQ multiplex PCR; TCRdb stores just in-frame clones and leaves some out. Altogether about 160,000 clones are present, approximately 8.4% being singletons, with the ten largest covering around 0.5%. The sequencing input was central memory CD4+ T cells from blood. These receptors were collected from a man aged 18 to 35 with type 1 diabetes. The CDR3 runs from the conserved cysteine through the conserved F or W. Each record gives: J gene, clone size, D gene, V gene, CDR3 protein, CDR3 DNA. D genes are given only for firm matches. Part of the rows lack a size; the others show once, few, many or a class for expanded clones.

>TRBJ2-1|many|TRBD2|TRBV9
CASSVAERGRNEQFF
TGTGCCAGCAGCGTAGCTGAGCGGGGAAGGAATGAGCAGTTCTTC
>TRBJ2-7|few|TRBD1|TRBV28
CASRVAGTGNHEQYF
TGTGCCAGCAGAGTAGCAGGGACAGGGAACCACGAGCAGTACTTC
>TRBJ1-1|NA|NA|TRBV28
CASSRSVNTEAFF
TGTGCCAGCAGTCGGAGTGTGAACACTGAAGCTTTCTTT
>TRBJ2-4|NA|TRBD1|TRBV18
CASSPLPGGASRLAKNIQYF
TGTGCCAGCTCACCCCTACCAGGGGGCGCGTCTCGACTAGCCAAAAACATTCAGTACTTC
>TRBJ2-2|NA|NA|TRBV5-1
CASGITGNTGELFF
TGCGCCAGCGGTATTACAGGGAACACCGGGGAGCTGTTTTTT
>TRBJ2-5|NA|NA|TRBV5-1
CASSLSTEGTQYF
TGCGCCAGCAGCTTGTCCACCGAGGGGACCCAGTACTTC
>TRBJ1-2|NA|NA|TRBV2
CASSESWTNYGYTF
TGTGCCAGCAGTGAAAGCTGGACAAACTATGGCTACACCTTC
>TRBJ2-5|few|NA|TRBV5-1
CASSLAGGSGSEETQYF
TGCGCCAGCAGCTTGGCCGGAGGGTCGGGAAGCGAAGAGACCCAGTACTTC
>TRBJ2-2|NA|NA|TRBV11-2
CASLPLRRSAGELFF
TGTGCCAGCCTTCCCCTAAGGAGGAGTGCCGGGGAGCTGTTTTTT
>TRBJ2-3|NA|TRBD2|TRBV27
CASSLAGPPDTQYF
TGTGCCAGCTCACTAGCGGGCCCCCCAGATACGCAGTATTTT
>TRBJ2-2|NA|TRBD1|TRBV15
CATSSRLPGQGATGELFF
TGTGCCACCAGCAGCAGGTTACCGGGACAGGGGGCCACCGGGGAGCTGTTTTTT
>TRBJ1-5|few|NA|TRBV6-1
CASSVTAGQPQHF
TGTGCCAGCAGTGTAACAGCTGGTCAGCCCCAGCATTTT
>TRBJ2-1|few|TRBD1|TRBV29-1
CSVGDRVSYNEQFF
TGCAGCGTCGGGGACAGGGTGTCCTACAATGAGCAGTTCTTC
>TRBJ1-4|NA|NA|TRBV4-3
CASSQATRANEKLFF
TGCGCCAGCAGCCAAGCAACTCGGGCTAATGAAAAACTGTTTTTT
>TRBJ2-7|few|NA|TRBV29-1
CSVVRAGAYEQYF
TGCAGCGTTGTCCGGGCAGGGGCCTACGAGCAGTACTTC
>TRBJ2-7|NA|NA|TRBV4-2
CASKDGLSYEQYF
TGTGCCAGCAAGGATGGGCTTTCCTACGAGCAGTACTTC
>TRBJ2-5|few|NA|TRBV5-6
CASSRRETQYF
TGTGCCAGCAGCCGCAGGGAGACCCAGTACTTC
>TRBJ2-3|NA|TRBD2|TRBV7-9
CASSLGLAGDSSYF
TGTGCCAGCAGCTTAGGACTAGCGGGGGACTCTTCCTATTTT
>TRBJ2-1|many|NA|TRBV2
CASSVSSWNEQFF
TGTGCCAGCAGTGTTAGTAGCTGGAATGAGCAGTTCTTC
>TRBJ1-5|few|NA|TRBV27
CASSPTGNYNQPQHF
TGTGCCAGCAGTCCTACAGGGAACTACAATCAGCCCCAGCATTTT
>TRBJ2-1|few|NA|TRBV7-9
CARDSGSYNEQFF
TGTGCCAGGGATAGCGGCTCCTACAATGAGCAGTTCTTC
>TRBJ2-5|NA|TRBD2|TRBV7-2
CASSLAVTSKETQYF
TGTGCCAGCAGCTTAGCGGTGACTAGCAAAGAGACCCAGTACTTC
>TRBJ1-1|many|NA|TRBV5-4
CASSLDAGEAFF
TGTGCCAGCAGCTTAGATGCAGGGGAGGCTTTCTTT